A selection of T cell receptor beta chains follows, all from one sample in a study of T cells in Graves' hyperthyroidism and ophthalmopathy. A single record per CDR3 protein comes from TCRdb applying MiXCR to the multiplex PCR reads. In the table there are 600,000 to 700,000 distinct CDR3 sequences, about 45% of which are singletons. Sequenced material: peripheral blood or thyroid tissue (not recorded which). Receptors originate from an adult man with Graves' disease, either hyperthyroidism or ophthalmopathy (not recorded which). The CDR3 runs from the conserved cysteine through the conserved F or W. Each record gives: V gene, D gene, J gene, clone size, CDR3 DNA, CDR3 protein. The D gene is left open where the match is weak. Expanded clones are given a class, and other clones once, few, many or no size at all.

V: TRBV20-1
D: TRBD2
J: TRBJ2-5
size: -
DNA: TGCAGTGCGAGGACTAGCGGGGGTCGAGAGACCCAGTACTTC
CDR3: CSARTSGGRETQYF

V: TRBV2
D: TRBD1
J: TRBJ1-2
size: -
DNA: TGTGCCAGCAGCGGGCGGACAGGGGGCGGCTATGGCTACACCTTC
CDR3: CASSGRTGGGYGYTF

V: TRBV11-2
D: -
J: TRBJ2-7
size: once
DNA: TGTGCCAGCAGCTTCATACCGAACAGGGAAGGCCGGTCCTACGAGCAGTACTTC
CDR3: CASSFIPNREGRSYEQYF

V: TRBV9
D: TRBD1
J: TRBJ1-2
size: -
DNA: TGTGCCAGCAGCGTACAGGGGGCAAACCCGGACTATGGCTACACCTTC
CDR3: CASSVQGANPDYGYTF

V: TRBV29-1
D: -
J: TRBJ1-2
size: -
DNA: TGCAGCGTTGAAGACGACGATGGCTACACCTTC
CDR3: CSVEDDDGYTF

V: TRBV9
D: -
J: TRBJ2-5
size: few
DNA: TGTGCCAGCAGCGTAGGAGGGGGGGAGGGAGAGACCCAGTACTTC
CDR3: CASSVGGGEGETQYF

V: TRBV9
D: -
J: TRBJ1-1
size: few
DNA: TGTGCCAGCAGCCTCTCGGGTGCGGGGAACACTGAAGCTTTCTTT
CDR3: CASSLSGAGNTEAFF

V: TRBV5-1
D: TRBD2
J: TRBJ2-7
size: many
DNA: TGCGCCAGCAGCTTCGGGGGGTCTATCTACGAGCAGTACTTC
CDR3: CASSFGGSIYEQYF

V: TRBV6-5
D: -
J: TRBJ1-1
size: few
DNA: TGTGCCAGCAGTGTGGAAGCGAACACTGAAGCTTTCTTT
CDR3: CASSVEANTEAFF

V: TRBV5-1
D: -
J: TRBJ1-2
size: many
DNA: TGCGCCAGCAGCGCCGAGGATGGGAATGGCTACACCTTC
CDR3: CASSAEDGNGYTF

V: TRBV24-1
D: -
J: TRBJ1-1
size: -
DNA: TGTGCCACCAGTCCGATGAACACTGAAGCTTTCTTT
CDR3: CATSPMNTEAFF

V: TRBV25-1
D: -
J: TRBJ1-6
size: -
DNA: TGTGCCAGCAGTTACGGATATAATTCACCCCTCCACTTT
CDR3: CASSYGYNSPLHF

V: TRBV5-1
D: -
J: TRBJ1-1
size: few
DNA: TGCGCCAGCAGCTTGGGGTTCCCGGGAGTGAACACTGAAGCTTTCTTT
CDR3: CASSLGFPGVNTEAFF

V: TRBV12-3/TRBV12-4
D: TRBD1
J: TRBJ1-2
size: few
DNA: TGTGCCAGCAGTTACAGGGGGGATTACTATGGCTACACCTTC
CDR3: CASSYRGDYYGYTF

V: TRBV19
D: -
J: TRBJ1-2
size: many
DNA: TGTGCCAGTAGCAGTTACCGTTCCTATGGCTACACCTTC
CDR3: CASSSYRSYGYTF

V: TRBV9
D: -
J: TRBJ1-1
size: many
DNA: TGTGCCAGCAGCGTAGAAGGGGGTTGGAACACTGAAGCTTTCTTT
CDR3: CASSVEGGWNTEAFF

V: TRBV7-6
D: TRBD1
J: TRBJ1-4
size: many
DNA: TGTGCCAGCAGCTCGGGGACAGGGGTTGAAAAACTGTTTTTT
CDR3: CASSSGTGVEKLFF

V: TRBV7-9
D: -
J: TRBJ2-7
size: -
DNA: TGTGCCAGCAGCCTGGGGGCGGCTCCCAGTCGGGAGCAGTACTTC
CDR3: CASSLGAAPSREQYF

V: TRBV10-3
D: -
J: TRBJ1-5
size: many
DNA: TGTGCCATCGGTTTGGACGGAAGCAATCAGCCCCAGCATTTT
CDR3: CAIGLDGSNQPQHF

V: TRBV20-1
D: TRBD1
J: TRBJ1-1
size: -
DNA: TGCAGTGCTAGGGAAACAGGGGGCCCTCCTGAAGCTTTCTTT
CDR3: CSARETGGPPEAFF

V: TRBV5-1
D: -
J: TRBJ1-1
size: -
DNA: -
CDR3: CASSTVAALSTEAFF

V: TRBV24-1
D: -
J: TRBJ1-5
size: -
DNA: TGTGCCACCAGTGGTGCAAACTATAGCAATCAGCCCCAGCATTTT
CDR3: CATSGANYSNQPQHF

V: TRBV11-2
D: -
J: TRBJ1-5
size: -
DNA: TGTGCCAGCAGATCCTCCAGGGAAGATCAGCCCCAGCATTTT
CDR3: CASRSSREDQPQHF

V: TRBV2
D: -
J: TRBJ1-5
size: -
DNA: TGTGCCAGCAGTGATTTTTGGGGGGCTGGGCAGCCCCAGCATTTT
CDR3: CASSDFWGAGQPQHF

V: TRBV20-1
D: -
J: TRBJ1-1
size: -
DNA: TGCAGTGCTCTGCGGGCGACCACTGAAGCTTTCTTT
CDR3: CSALRATTEAFF

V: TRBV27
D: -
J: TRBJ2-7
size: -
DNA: TGTGCCAGCCTCCGCCCAGGGGCAGGCGAGCAGTACTTC
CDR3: CASLRPGAGEQYF